Shown below are 14 T cell receptor beta chains from a single sample sequenced in a study of preoperative IRX-2 immunotherapy in early breast cancer. The treatment: preoperative locoregional IRX-2 cytokine immunotherapy. Generated by immunoSEQ multiplex PCR, the TCRdb table keeps only in-frame clones and is missing some. The sample includes approximately 98,000 clones, about nine tenths of them seen just once. Sample: tumor tissue, taken after IRX-2 immunotherapy. The receptors were sampled from a human donor with breast cancer.

V is TRBV11-3 and J is TRBJ1-2; 7 bases agree with TRBD1. CDR3 length: 14 amino acids. The germline V gene encodes CDR1 SGHNT and CDR2 YENEEA. The V and J ends lost 8 bases and 4 bases, in that order; junction bases with no gene match: 10. CDR3 coding DNA: TGTGCCAGCGTTTCCCTTCCAGGGGGCTATGGCTACACCTTC. Its protein product is CASVSLPGGYGYTF. The full variable domain, with the rest looked up from reference TRBV11-3 and TRBJ1-2, is EAGVVQSPRYKIIEKKQPVAFWCNPISGHNTLYWYLQNLGQGPELLIRYENEEAVDDSQLPKDRFSAERLKGVDSTLKIQPAELGDSAVYLCASVSLPGGYGYTFGSGTRLTVV.

This rearrangement joins TRBV30 to TRBJ2-3; no definite D call. Germline V CDR1 and CDR2: GTSNPN, SVGIG (reference sequence). This CDR3 is built from 13 residues. Trimming shortened V by 2 bases and J by 0 bases, and 6 bases separated the two germline ends. The CDR3 DNA reads TGTGCCTGGAGTACGTCGAGCACAGATACGCAGTATTTT. Its translation is CAWSTSSTDTQYF.

The rearrangement links TRBV5-1 to TRBJ1-3, with 7 bases that match TRBD1. The CDR3 consists of 18 residues. Germline assignment: CDR1 SGHRS and CDR2 YFSETQ. V dropped 3 bases and J dropped 4; count of bases not matched to a gene: 16. CDR3 region: CASSYSDRPTLPGNTIYF. The DNA of the CDR3 is TGCGCCAGCAGCTACTCGGACAGGCCCACCTTACCCGGAAACACCATATATTTT.

The chain is built from TRBV6-8 and TRBJ1-1, with unresolved D. Trimming shortened V by 0 bases and J by 0 bases, and 8 bases separated the two germline ends. The CDR3 loop spans 15 amino acids. CDR1 and CDR2 from the germline V gene are MNHGY and SAAAGT. In DNA form, the CDR3 reads TGTGCCAGCAGTTACTCAAACGAGATGAACACTGAAGCTTTCTTT. Its translation is CASSYSNEMNTEAFF.

V gene TRBV5-1 combines with J gene TRBJ2-3; 12 bases fit TRBD2. The CDR3 runs 16 residues. J was trimmed by 6 bases and V by 1 base; bases with no gene match: 6. CDR1 is SGHRS and CDR2 is YFSETQ in the germline V gene. The CDR3 loop reads CASSLLLAGGGDTQYF. DNA of the CDR3: TGCGCCAGCAGCTTGTTACTAGCGGGGGGCGGCGATACGCAGTATTTT.

This clone was counted a single time. The chain employs TRBV15 and TRBJ2-2, with 9 bases that match TRBD2. V was clipped by 3 bases and J by 2 bases; unmatched bases: 1. The CDR3 sequence is 15 residues long. The germline gives CDR1 LNHNV, CDR2 YYDKDF (reference sequence). The DNA for the CDR3 is TGTGCCACCAGCAGGCTAGCGGGAAACACCGGGGAGCTGTTTTTT. Its translation: CATSRLAGNTGELFF.

This chain's CDR3 is CASSSLQGAAEAFF. In nucleotides, the CDR3 is TGCGCCAGCAGCTCGCTACAGGGGGCAGCTGAAGCTTTCTTT. The gene calls are TRBV5-1 and TRBJ1-1, with 9 bases identical to TRBD1. Trimming cost V 3 bases and J 6 bases; bases outside gene matches: 6. Per germline, CDR1 SGHRS and CDR2 YFSETQ. This CDR3 region has 14 residues.

The chain employs TRBV6-8 and TRBJ2-6; a weak D match, TRBD2 (6 bases). V shed 0 bases and J shed 0 bases, with 9 bases lying between them. The germline V gene has CDR1 MNHGY and CDR2 SAAAGT. The CDR3 extends over 17 amino acids. The CDR3 DNA follows: TGTGCCAGCAGTTACTCGGCGGGAAACTCTGGGGCCAACGTCCTGACTTTC. Residues: CASSYSAGNSGANVLTF.

J is TRBJ1-1 and V is TRBV5-1; D is perhaps TRBD1 (6 bases). There are 15 residues in the CDR3. Germline values: CDR1 SGHRS, CDR2 YFSETQ. Deletions cut 0 bases from V and 5 bases from J, with 14 bases between. CDR3 region: CASSLEHRVGTEAFF. CDR3 DNA sequence: TGCGCCAGCAGCTTGGAACACAGGGTGGGGACTGAAGCTTTCTTT.

The chain combines TRBV10-2 with TRBJ1-1; 7 positions match TRBD1. Germline V gives CDR1 WSHSY, CDR2 SAAADI. V lost 5 bases and J lost 0; bases outside the gene matches: 6. The CDR3 has 15 residues. The CDR3 DNA reads as TGCGCCAGCAGTTCTGACAGGGTGATGAACACTGAAGCTTTCTTT. Amino acids: CASSSDRVMNTEAFF.

This clone was counted between two and nine times. The V call is TRBV6-8, the J call TRBJ1-5; 11 nucleotides align to TRBD1. The V gene end was trimmed by 4 bases and the J gene end by 4 bases; junction bases not matched to a gene: 18. The CDR3 runs 20 residues. CDR1 and CDR2 (germline): MNHGY, SAAAGT. The CDR3 sequence: CASSSQGYGPGQGVNQPQHF. Here the CDR3 DNA reads TGTGCCAGCAGTTCCCAAGGGTACGGTCCGGGACAGGGGGTTAATCAGCCCCAGCATTTT.

The V gene is TRBV28, the J gene TRBJ2-2, with D tentatively TRBD2 (5 bases). V was pared by 4 bases and J by 4 bases, with 16 bases between. CDR1 and CDR2 (germline): MDHEN, SYDVKM. The CDR3 extends over 16 amino acids. As DNA, the CDR3 is TGTGCCAGCAGTTCCCCGGGGTCCTGGGCCACCGGGGAGCTGTTTTTT. Translation: CASSSPGSWATGELFF. Combining the CDR3 with reference TRBV28 and TRBJ2-2 gives the whole variable domain DVKVTQSSRYLVKRTGEKVFLECVQDMDHENMFWYRQDPGLGLRLIYFSYDVKMKEKGDIPEGYSVSREKKERFSLILESASTNQTSMYLCASSSPGSWATGELFFGEGSRLTVL.

The chain carries TRBV29-1 and TRBJ2-6; a possible D gene is TRBD2 (6 bases). The V and J ends lost 4 bases and 0 bases respectively, with 19 bases between them. The length of the CDR3 is 18 residues. Germline V gene lookup returns CDR1 SQVTM and CDR2 ANQGSEA. CDR3 in amino acids: CSVGRVPGDYSGANVLTF. Written as DNA, the CDR3 is TGCAGCGTTGGTAGGGTACCGGGGGATTACTCTGGGGCCAACGTCCTGACTTTC.

The CDR3 protein is CASRNGTGISGNTIYF. As DNA, the CDR3 is TGTGCCAGCAGAAACGGGACAGGGATCTCTGGAAACACCATATATTTT. The chain has TRBV6-8 and TRBJ1-3; 9 nucleotides line up with TRBD1. Germline-derived CDR1 and CDR2 are MNHGY and SAAAGT. CDR3 length: 16 amino acids. V dropped 6 bases and J dropped 0; count of bases not matched to a gene: 6.